This TCR beta chain emerged from a study of cytomegalovirus exposure and HLA in healthy donors. Study-wide findings and caveats: Presence/absence analyses assumed roughly uniform sequencing depth across donors. In a later analysis, HLA-C alleles had the fewest associated TCRs, DRB1 alleles the most. Accurate HLA-A and HLA-B prediction from TCR beta sequences was reported for most subjects.

The PCR ran on 60 Vbeta and 13 Jbeta primers. Assay used: immunoSEQ multiplex PCR; TCRdb lists only in-frame clones, some missing. The data contain fewer than 250,000 clones, around three quarters of them singletons. Germline V gene lookup returns CDR1 KGHSH and CDR2 LQKENI. This CDR3 has 13 residues. V was clipped by 5 bases and J by 1 base, with 8 bases between them. This clone has just a few counts. Its antigen remains unidentified. The sequence was collected from a woman aged 30 to 39 in good health and CMV-seropositive. The sample comprised PBMCs. The chain employs TRBV18 and TRBJ1-1, with D unclear. Here the CDR3 DNA reads TGTGCCAGCTCATCCCAGTGGAACACTGAAGCTTTCTTT. Translated, it gives CASSSQWNTEAFF.